Below, 25 T cell receptor beta chains from the same sample are listed, as sequenced in a study of T cell responses to AZD1222 COVID-19 vaccine. This table comes from immunoSEQ multiplex PCR, and its TCRdb copy is limited to in-frame clones, with some not included. The sample consists of about 140,000 clones, around 93% of them appearing once. The material sequenced was peripheral blood, taken on day 0 of AZD1222 vaccination. Every receptor here comes from an adult in good health.

The chain employs TRBV3-1 (or the pseudogene TRBV3-2) and TRBJ1-2; tentative D call: TRBD1 (5 bases). CDR3 length equals 13 residues. V was trimmed by 1 base and J by 8 bases, leaving 11 bases between them. Per the germline V gene, CDR1 is LGHDT and CDR2 is YNNKEL (reference sequence). The chain's CDR3 is CASSQAGLEGYTF. For the CDR3, the DNA is TGTGCCAGCAGCCAAGCAGGGCTGGAGGGCTACACCTTC.

The chain recombines TRBV5-1 with TRBJ1-1; 7 nucleotides agree with TRBD1. Trimming took 2 bases from V and 5 from J; bases not matched to a gene: 6. CDR3 size: 14 residues. CDR1 is SGHRS, CDR2 YFSETQ, per germline. The CDR3 coding sequence is TGCGCCAGCAGCTTCTTAGGGGGCGAAACTGAAGCTTTCTTT. This codes for CASSFLGGETEAFF.

With respect to this clone: Other DNA variants within this sample encode the same CDR3. The rearrangement links TRBV11-3 to TRBJ2-7; no reliable D call. This CDR3 is built from 11 residues. The V gene's germline CDR1 is SGHNT and CDR2 YENEEA. V lost 4 bases and J 3 bases, leaving 4 bases between the germline ends. The CDR3 DNA reads TGTGCCAGCAGCTCCCACTACGAGCAGTACTTC. It yields the protein CASSSHYEQYF.

The genes are TRBV3-1 (or the pseudogene TRBV3-2) and TRBJ2-3; 10 positions agree with TRBD2. Per germline, CDR1 LGHDT and CDR2 YNNKEL (reference sequence). The CDR3 has 16 residues. The ends lost 2 bases at V and 5 bases at J; junction bases unmatched: 7. As DNA, the CDR3 is TGTGCCAGCAGCCAACTCAGCGGGGGGGCACGAGATACGCAGTATTTT. Protein product: CASSQLSGGARDTQYF.

The chain is built from TRBV10-3 and TRBJ2-2; 7 nucleotides match TRBD1. Germline assignment: CDR1 ENHRY and CDR2 SYGVKD. Trimming at V came to 6 bases and at J to 2 bases, leaving 6 bases not matched to a gene. CDR3 length: 15 amino acids. The CDR3 loop is CAIRAGGLNTGELFF. CDR3 sequence (DNA): TGTGCCATCAGGGCAGGGGGATTAAACACCGGGGAGCTGTTTTTT.

This clone was picked up one time. The chain is built from TRBV5-4 and TRBJ2-3, with 8 bases fitting TRBD1. Germline V gene sequence: CDR1 SGHNT, CDR2 YYREEE (reference sequence). Germline trimming cut 2 bases from V and 0 bases from J; bases unmatched to any gene: 5. The CDR3 length is 16 residues. The CDR3 DNA reads TGTGCCAGCAGCTTAAGGACAGGGCCTAGCACAGATACGCAGTATTTT. Residues: CASSLRTGPSTDTQYF.

This rearrangement joins TRBV4-2 to TRBJ1-2, with TRBD1 matching 9 bases. With 1 base clipped from V and 8 bases from J, the junction kept 8 bases outside the gene matches. Germline CDR1 and CDR2: LGHNA and YNFKEQ. This CDR3 is 15 amino acids long. The CDR3 region is CASSQGRDRESGYTF. As DNA, the CDR3 is TGTGCCAGCAGCCAAGGGCGGGACAGGGAGTCCGGCTACACCTTC.

The genes are TRBV5-5 and TRBJ1-2; D uncertain. Germline V gene data show CDR1 as SGHKS and CDR2 as YYEKEE (reference sequence). The CDR3 extends over 13 amino acids. V was pared by 0 bases and J by 4 bases, with 7 bases between. Here the CDR3 reads CASSLVVGYGYTF. CDR3 sequence (DNA): TGTGCCAGCAGCTTGGTTGTAGGCTATGGCTACACCTTC. Together with reference TRBV5-5 and TRBJ1-2, the CDR3 gives the full variable domain: DAGVTQSPTHLIKTRGQQVTLRCSPISGHKSVSWYQQVLGQGPQFIFQYYEKEERGRGNFPDRFSARQFPNYSSELNVNALLLGDSALYLCASSLVVGYGYTFGSGTRLTVV.

This chain uses TRBV5-4 with TRBJ2-1; D may correspond to TRBD1 or TRBD2 (5 bases each). V was pared by 1 base and J by 12 bases, with 20 bases between. CDR1 SGHNT and CDR2 YYREEE come from the germline V gene (reference sequence). The CDR3 covers 15 residues. CDR3 in DNA: TGTGCCAGCAGCTTGTATGGGGGTCGCCTGAGGGGGCAGTTCTTC. Protein product: CASSLYGGRLRGQFF.

V is TRBV6-5 and J is TRBJ2-2, with unresolved D. The CDR3 is 13 amino acids. V dropped 3 bases and J dropped 5 bases, with 7 bases sitting between them. Germline V gene sequence: CDR1 MNHEY, CDR2 SVGAGI. The chain's CDR3 is CASSYYLTGELFF. CDR3 in DNA: TGTGCCAGCAGTTATTACCTAACCGGGGAGCTGTTTTTT.

The V and J genes are TRBV10-3 and TRBJ1-2; 7 nucleotides agree with TRBD1. The trim removed 10 bases at V and 6 bases at J, leaving 11 bases unmatched. This CDR3 is built from 13 residues. Germline CDR1 is ENHRY and CDR2 is SYGVKD. CDR3 DNA: TGTGCCACCACGAAGGGGGCTCTTGATGGCTACACCTTC. It translates to CATTKGALDGYTF.

The chain couples TRBV12-3 or TRBV12-4 to TRBJ2-7; no clear D. V lost 8 bases and J lost 7, with 6 bases in between. This CDR3 has 9 amino acids. CDR3 region: CASGKEQYF. For the CDR3, the DNA is TGTGCCAGCGGAAAGGAGCAGTACTTC.

The chain is built from TRBV5-4 and TRBJ1-1; 9 bases are shared with TRBD1. With V trimmed by 0 bases and J by 8 bases, 5 bases remained unmatched. Per the germline V gene, CDR1 is SGHNT and CDR2 is YYREEE (reference sequence). The CDR3 is made up of 14 amino acids. CDR3 sequence reads: CASSLEQGAYEAFF. Here the CDR3 DNA reads TGTGCCAGCAGCTTGGAACAGGGGGCATACGAAGCTTTCTTT. Complete variable domain (other parts from reference TRBV5-4 and TRBJ1-1): ETGVTQSPTHLIKTRGQQVTLRCSSQSGHNTVSWYQQALGQGPQFIFQYYREEENGRGNFPPRFSGLQFPNYSSELNVNALELDDSALYLCASSLEQGAYEAFFGQGTRLTVV.

The rearrangement uses TRBV6-5 and TRBJ1-6; TRBD1 aligns across 7 bases. The CDR3 is 16 residues long. The germline gives CDR1 MNHEY, CDR2 SVGAGI. Losses at the gene ends were 0 bases for V and 2 bases for J; bases not matched to a gene: 1. CDR3 loop: CASSYSGGAYNSPLHF. As DNA, the CDR3 is TGTGCCAGCAGTTACTCAGGGGGCGCCTATAATTCACCCCTCCACTTT.

This sequence joins TRBV6-8 and TRBJ1-1; 9 bases line up with TRBD1. CDR3 length equals 17 residues. Germline assignment: CDR1 MNHGY and CDR2 SAAAGT. The V segment lost 4 bases and the J segment 2 bases; nucleotides outside the gene matches: 11. The CDR3 nucleotides are TGTGCCAGCAGTTCCAGGACAGGGGACCCCCCAAACACTGAAGCTTTCTTT. Protein: CASSSRTGDPPNTEAFF.

CDR3 DNA: TGTGCCAGCAGGTTAATTTTGGGGGCAGATGGCTACACCTTC. Its protein product is CASRLILGADGYTF. The chain employs TRBV6-6 and TRBJ1-2; the D gene is possibly TRBD1 (6 bases). Trimming stripped 6 bases from V and 6 bases from J, with 17 bases between. This CDR3 has 14 residues. Germline CDR1 MNHNY, CDR2 SVGAGI (reference sequence).

The chain is built from TRBV10-3 and TRBJ2-5; TRBD1 agrees at 10 bases. The CDR3 covers 15 residues. V trimming: 3 bases; J trimming: 7 bases; junction bases outside the gene matches: 8. CDR1 is ENHRY, CDR2 SYGVKD, per germline. CDR3 sequence reads: CAISEAGQGRGTQYF. The CDR3 DNA is TGTGCCATCAGTGAAGCGGGACAGGGGCGGGGGACCCAGTACTTC.

The V gene is TRBV18, the J gene TRBJ1-1; possibly TRBD1 for D (6 bases). Trimming took 0 bases from V and 4 from J, leaving 18 bases between them. The germline V gene encodes CDR1 KGHSH and CDR2 LQKENI. The CDR3 covers 17 residues. The CDR3 bases are TGTGCCAGCTCACCACCTCGGGGGGCTGCATGGGGCACTGAAGCTTTCTTT. Protein: CASSPPRGAAWGTEAFF.

The CDR3 reads CASSYSGGPVVETQYF. CDR3 DNA: TGTGCCAGCAGTTATTCTGGCGGGCCGGTGGTAGAGACCCAGTACTTC. The chain recombines TRBV6-5 with TRBJ2-5; tentative D call: TRBD2 (5 bases). The V gene lost 3 bases and the J gene lost 4 bases, with 18 bases spanning the gap. Per germline, CDR1 MNHEY and CDR2 SVGAGI. This CDR3 is 16 amino acids long.

The DNA of the CDR3 is TGTGCCACCAGCGTGTTTGGACAGGGGGCGACTAACTATGGCTACACCTTC. Its translation: CATSVFGQGATNYGYTF. V gene TRBV15 combines with J gene TRBJ1-2; 11 positions agree with TRBD1. V lost 5 bases and J lost 0; bases outside the gene matches: 8. Germline V lookup: CDR1 LNHNV, CDR2 YYDKDF (reference sequence). CDR3 length: 17 residues.

V usage is TRBV2 and J usage is TRBJ1-2, with 7 bases aligning to TRBD1. V lost 6 bases, J lost 4 bases, and 11 bases stayed unmatched. The CDR3 sequence is 15 residues long. The germline V gene encodes CDR1 SNHLY and CDR2 FYNNEI. CDR3 sequence reads: CASSPRQGDGYGYTF. The DNA of the CDR3 is TGTGCCAGCAGCCCGAGACAGGGAGACGGCTATGGCTACACCTTC.

V is TRBV7-2 and J is TRBJ2-7, with 7 nucleotides matching TRBD1. J lost 3 bases, V lost 1 base, and 3 bases had no gene match. This CDR3 spans 14 amino acids. Germline CDR1 SGHTA, CDR2 FQGNSA. The CDR3 DNA reads TGTGCCAGCAGCTTAGATCGGGACAGCTACGAGCAGTACTTC. Translation gives CASSLDRDSYEQYF.

The chain combines TRBV5-1 with TRBJ2-5; D is unresolved. The CDR3 runs to 14 residues. CDR1 SGHRS and CDR2 YFSETQ come from the germline V gene. The V end was cut by 5 bases, the J end by 4 bases, with 15 bases between. CDR3 bases: TGCGCCAGCAGTCAACCCTTCCGAACAGAGACCCAGTACTTC. Translated: CASSQPFRTETQYF.

The rearrangement uses TRBV6-2 or TRBV6-3 and TRBJ2-7; D gene uncertain. Trimming shortened V by 4 bases and J by 3 bases, and 10 bases separated the two germline ends. CDR3 length equals 13 residues. In germline, CDR1 is MNHEY, CDR2 SVGEGT. For the CDR3, the DNA is TGTGCCAGCAGTTCGCCGATCTACTACGAGCAGTACTTC. Amino acid sequence: CASSSPIYYEQYF.

The chain is built from TRBV7-9 and TRBJ2-2; D is ambiguous. In germline, CDR1 is SEHNR, CDR2 FQNEAQ (reference sequence). This CDR3 has 14 residues. The ends were cut back, 0 bases at V and 4 bases at J, with 6 bases in the middle. The CDR3 region is CASSLAQLTGELFF. Here the CDR3 DNA reads TGTGCCAGCAGCTTAGCGCAACTCACCGGGGAGCTGTTTTTT.